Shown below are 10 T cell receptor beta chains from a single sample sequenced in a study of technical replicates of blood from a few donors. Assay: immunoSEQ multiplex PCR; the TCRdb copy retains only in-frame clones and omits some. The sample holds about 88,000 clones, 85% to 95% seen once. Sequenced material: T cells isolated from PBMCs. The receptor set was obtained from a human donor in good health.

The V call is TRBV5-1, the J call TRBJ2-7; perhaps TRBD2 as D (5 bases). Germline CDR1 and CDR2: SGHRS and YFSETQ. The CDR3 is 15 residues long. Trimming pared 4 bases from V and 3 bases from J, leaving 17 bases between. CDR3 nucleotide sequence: TGCGCCAGCAGCCGTTTGGAAACGGGGAGCTACGAGCAGTACTTC. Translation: CASSRLETGSYEQYF.

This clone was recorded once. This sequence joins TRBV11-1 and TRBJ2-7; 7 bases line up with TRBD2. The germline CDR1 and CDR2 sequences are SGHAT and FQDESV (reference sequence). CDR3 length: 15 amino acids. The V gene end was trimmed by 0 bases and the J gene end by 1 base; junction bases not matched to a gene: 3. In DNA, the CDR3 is TGTGCCAGCAGCTTAGCCCTAGCGGATTCCTACGAGCAGTACTTC. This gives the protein CASSLALADSYEQYF. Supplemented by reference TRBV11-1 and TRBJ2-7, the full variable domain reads EAEVAQSPRYKITEKSQAVAFWCDPISGHATLYWYRQILGQGPELLVQFQDESVVDDSQLPKDRFSAERLKGVDSTLKIQPAELGDSAMYLCASSLALADSYEQYFGPGTRLTVT.

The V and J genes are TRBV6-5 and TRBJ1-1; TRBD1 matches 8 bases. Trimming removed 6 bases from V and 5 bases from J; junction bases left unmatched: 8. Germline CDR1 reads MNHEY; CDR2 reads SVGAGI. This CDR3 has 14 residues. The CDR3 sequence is CASSPGQARTEAFF. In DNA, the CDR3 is TGTGCCAGCAGCCCGGGACAGGCTAGGACTGAAGCTTTCTTT.

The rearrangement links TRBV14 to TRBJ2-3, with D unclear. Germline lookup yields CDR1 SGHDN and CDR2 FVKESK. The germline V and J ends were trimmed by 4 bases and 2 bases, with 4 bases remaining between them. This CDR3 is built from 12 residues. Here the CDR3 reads CASSLYTDTQYF. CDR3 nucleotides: TGTGCCAGCAGCCTCTACACAGATACGCAGTATTTT.

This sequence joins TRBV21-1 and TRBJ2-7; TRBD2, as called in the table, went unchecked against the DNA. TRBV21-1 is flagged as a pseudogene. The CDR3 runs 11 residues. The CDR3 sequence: CASSTKSEQYF. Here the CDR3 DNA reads TGTGCCAGCAGCACTAAATCCGAGCAGTACTTC.

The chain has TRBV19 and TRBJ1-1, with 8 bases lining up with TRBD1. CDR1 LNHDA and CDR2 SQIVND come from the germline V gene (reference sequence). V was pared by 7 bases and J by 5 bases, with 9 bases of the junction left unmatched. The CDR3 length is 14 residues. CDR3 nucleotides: TGTGCCAGTATTAGGACAGGGAGTCAAACTGAAGCTTTCTTT. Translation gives CASIRTGSQTEAFF.

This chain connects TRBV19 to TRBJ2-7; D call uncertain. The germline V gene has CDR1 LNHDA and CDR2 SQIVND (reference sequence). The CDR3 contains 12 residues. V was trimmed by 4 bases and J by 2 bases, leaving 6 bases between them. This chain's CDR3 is CASSSQTYEQYF. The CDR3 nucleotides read TGTGCCAGTAGTAGTCAGACCTACGAGCAGTACTTC.

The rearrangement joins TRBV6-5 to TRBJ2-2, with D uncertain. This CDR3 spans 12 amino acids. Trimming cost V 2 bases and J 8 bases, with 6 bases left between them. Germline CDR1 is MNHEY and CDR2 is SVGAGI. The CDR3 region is CASSYQSGELFF. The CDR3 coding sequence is TGTGCCAGCAGTTACCAGTCGGGGGAGCTGTTTTTT.

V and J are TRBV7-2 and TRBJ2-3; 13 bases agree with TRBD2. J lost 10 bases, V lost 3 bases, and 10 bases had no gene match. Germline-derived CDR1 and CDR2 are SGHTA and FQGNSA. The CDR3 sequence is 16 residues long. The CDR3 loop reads CASSFRTSGGSSAQYF. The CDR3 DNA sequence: TGTGCCAGCAGCTTCCGGACTAGCGGGGGTAGCTCGGCGCAGTATTTT.

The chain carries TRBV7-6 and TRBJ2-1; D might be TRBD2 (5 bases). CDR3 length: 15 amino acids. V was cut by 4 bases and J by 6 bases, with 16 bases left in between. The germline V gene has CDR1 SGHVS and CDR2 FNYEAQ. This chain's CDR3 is CASSSPGRAANEQFF. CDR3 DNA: TGTGCCAGCAGCTCCCCGGGAAGGGCGGCCAATGAGCAGTTCTTC.